This TCR beta chain was identified during a study of T-cell reconstitution after alpha-beta-depleted transplantation in children. Whole-study findings and limits: One year after transplant, T-cell counts and diversity came mostly from newly produced T cells. Reports say that about two months after transplant, the alpha-beta T cells came out of several hundred graft clones that had expanded. Surviving recipient cells, namely T cells and thymic progenitors, were the source of high day-60 TCRbeta diversity in some patients.

Preparing the TCRbeta library involved the use of unique molecular identifiers. MiXCR, run by TCRdb on the PCR reads, gives a single entry per CDR3 protein. The sample shows approximately 350,000 distinct CDR3 sequences, around 16% of them seen only once. CDR1 LGHNA and CDR2 YNFKEQ come from the germline V gene. Trimming took 1 base from V and 1 from J, leaving 7 bases between them. This CDR3 is built from 14 residues. This clonotype was seen ten or more times. Its cognate antigen is unknown. This TCR was sampled from a male patient aged 2 to 10 who had a stem cell transplant for acute lymphoblastic leukemia, so the T cells may come from the graft donor. This chain links TRBV4-2 with TRBJ2-5; D is undetermined. This sample comprised PBMCs, mostly from graft donor cells, obtained 360 days after TCRalphabeta/CD19-depleted stem cell transplant. The CDR3 bases are TGTGCCAGCAGCCAAGGCGGCTTCCAAGAGACCCAGTACTTC. It yields the protein CASSQGGFQETQYF.